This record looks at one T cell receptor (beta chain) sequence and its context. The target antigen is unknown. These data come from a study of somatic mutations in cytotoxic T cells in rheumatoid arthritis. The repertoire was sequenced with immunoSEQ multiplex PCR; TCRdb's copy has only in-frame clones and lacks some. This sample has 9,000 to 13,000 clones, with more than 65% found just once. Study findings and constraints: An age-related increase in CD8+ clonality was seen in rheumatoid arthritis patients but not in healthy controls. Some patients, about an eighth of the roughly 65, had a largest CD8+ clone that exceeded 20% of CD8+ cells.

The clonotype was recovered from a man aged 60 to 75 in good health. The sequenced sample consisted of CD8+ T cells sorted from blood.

CDR3 amino acids: CASSDRDRVYEQYF. The CDR3 DNA reads TGTGCCAGCAGTGACCGAGACAGGGTGTACGAGCAGTACTTC. V and J are TRBV2 and TRBJ2-7, with 7 bases lining up with TRBD1. Germline assignment: CDR1 SNHLY and CDR2 FYNNEI. This CDR3 region has 14 residues. V lost 3 bases, J lost 4 bases, and 6 bases stayed unmatched.